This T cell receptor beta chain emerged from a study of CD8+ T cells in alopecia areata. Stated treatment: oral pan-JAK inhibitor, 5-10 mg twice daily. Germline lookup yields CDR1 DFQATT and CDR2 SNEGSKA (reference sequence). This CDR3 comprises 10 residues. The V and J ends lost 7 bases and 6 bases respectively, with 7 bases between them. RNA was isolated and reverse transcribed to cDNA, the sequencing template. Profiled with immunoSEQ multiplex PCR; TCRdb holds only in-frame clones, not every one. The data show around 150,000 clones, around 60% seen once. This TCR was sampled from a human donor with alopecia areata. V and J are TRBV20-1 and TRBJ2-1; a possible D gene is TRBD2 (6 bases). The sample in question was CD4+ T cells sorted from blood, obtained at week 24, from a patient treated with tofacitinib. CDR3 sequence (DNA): TGCAGTGGGGAGGCCAATGAGCAGTTCTTC. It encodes CSGEANEQFF.